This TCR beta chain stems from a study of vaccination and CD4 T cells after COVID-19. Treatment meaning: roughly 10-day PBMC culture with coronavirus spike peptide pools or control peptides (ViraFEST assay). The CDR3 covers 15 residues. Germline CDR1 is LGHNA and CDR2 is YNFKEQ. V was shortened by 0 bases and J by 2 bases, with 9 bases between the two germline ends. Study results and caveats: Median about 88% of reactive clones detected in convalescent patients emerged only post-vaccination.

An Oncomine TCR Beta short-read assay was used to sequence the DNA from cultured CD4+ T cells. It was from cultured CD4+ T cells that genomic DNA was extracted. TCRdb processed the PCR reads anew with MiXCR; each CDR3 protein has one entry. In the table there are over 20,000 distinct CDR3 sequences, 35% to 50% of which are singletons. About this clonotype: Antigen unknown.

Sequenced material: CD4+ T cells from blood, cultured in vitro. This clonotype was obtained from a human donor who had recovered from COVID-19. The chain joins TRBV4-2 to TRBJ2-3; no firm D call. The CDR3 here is CASSQDHSPTDTQYF. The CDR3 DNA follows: TGTGCCAGCAGCCAAGACCACAGCCCCACAGATACGCAGTATTTT.